These 26 T cell receptor beta chains share one sample of origin, sequenced in a study of beta chain features in type 1 diabetes. Sequenced material consisted of expressed TCRB transcripts (all of the isolated RNA was reverse transcribed). Only in-frame clones appear in the TCRdb table, and some are missing; sequencing was by immunoSEQ multiplex PCR. The table has 350,000 or so clones, around 20% seen once. Sequenced material: naive CD4+ T cells from blood. The receptors come from a woman aged 18-29 years in good health.

The chain has TRBV5-1 and TRBJ2-2; 8 bases match TRBD2. CDR1 and CDR2 from the germline V gene are SGHRS and YFSETQ. V shed 4 bases and J 2 bases; nucleotides not matched to a gene: 4. This CDR3 is 15 amino acids long. Here the CDR3 reads CASSPSGLNTGELFF. CDR3 coding DNA: TGCGCCAGCAGCCCTAGCGGGCTTAACACCGGGGAGCTGTTTTTT.

This sequence joins TRBV5-1 and TRBJ2-7; TRBD1 matches 7 bases. The CDR3 extends over 15 amino acids. With V trimmed by 4 bases and J by 2 bases, 9 bases remained unmatched. Germline CDR1 SGHRS, CDR2 YFSETQ. The CDR3 region has the DNA TGCGCCAGCAGCCGAGGGGGCGGAGATGCCTACGAGCAGTACTTC. Amino acid sequence: CASSRGGGDAYEQYF.

This clone was seen only a few times. The chain couples TRBV19 to TRBJ2-7, with D unresolved. The CDR3 is made up of 13 amino acids. Trimming cost V 1 base and J 4 bases, with 8 bases left between them. Germline loops: CDR1 LNHDA, CDR2 SQIVND (reference sequence). CDR3 protein: CASSIGLQYEQYF. CDR3 coding DNA: TGTGCCAGTAGTATAGGACTTCAATACGAGCAGTACTTC.

The gene calls are TRBV4-3 and TRBJ2-5; TRBD2 is a possible D gene (6 bases). V gave up 4 bases and J gave up 5 bases, with 11 bases separating them. Germline-derived CDR1 and CDR2 are LGHNA and YSLEER. The CDR3 sequence is 13 residues long. The CDR3 DNA reads as TGCGCCAGCAGCCCAGGTCGGGAGGAGACCCAGTACTTC. It codes for CASSPGREETQYF.

Only a few counts were recorded for this clone. The rearrangement uses TRBV9 and TRBJ1-2; D possibly corresponds to TRBD1 (6 bases). CDR3 length: 14 amino acids. Germline V CDR1 and CDR2: SGDLS, YYNGEE. The ends were cut back, 0 bases at V and 8 bases at J, with 14 bases in the middle. The CDR3 nucleotides are TGTGCCAGCAGCGTAGATCCCACAGGGCGAGGCTACACCTTC. Amino acids: CASSVDPTGRGYTF.

The chain combines TRBV7-9 with TRBJ1-2; TRBD1 might be the D (5 bases). The CDR3 contains 13 residues. V lost 1 base, J lost 6 bases, and 9 bases lay in between. Germline V lookup: CDR1 SEHNR, CDR2 FQNEAQ (reference sequence). The CDR3 DNA reads as TGTGCCAGCAGCTTAGGCGGGGCGGATGGCTACACCTTC. Protein: CASSLGGADGYTF. Using reference TRBV7-9 and TRBJ1-2 for the parts outside the CDR3, the full variable domain is DTGVSQNPRHKITKRGQNVTFRCDPISEHNRLYWYRQTLGQGPEFLTYFQNEAQLEKSRLLSDRFSAERPKGSFSTLEIQRTEQGDSAMYLCASSLGGADGYTFGSGTRLTVV.

This clone was seen a few times. This rearrangement joins TRBV11-2 to TRBJ2-3; TRBD2 aligns across 9 bases. CDR1 is SGHAT and CDR2 is FQNNGV in the germline V gene. Losses at the gene ends were 2 bases for V and 3 bases for J; bases not matched to a gene: 15. The CDR3 extends over 19 amino acids. The CDR3 loop is CASSLIGLASTLRTDTQYF. CDR3 in DNA: TGTGCCAGCAGCTTAATAGGACTAGCGTCTACTTTACGAACAGATACGCAGTATTTT.

The V and J genes are TRBV9 and TRBJ2-1; 9 bases map to TRBD2. The CDR3 consists of 15 residues. Germline V gene data show CDR1 as SGDLS and CDR2 as YYNGEE. Losses at the gene ends were 6 bases for V and 8 bases for J; bases not matched to a gene: 12. The CDR3 reads CASTHWAGGPDEQFF. The CDR3 region has the DNA TGTGCCAGCACGCATTGGGCGGGGGGGCCAGATGAGCAGTTCTTC.

A remark on this clone: The same CDR3 also results from other DNA sequences found in this sample. The chain couples TRBV5-1 to TRBJ2-1; 13 nucleotides match TRBD2. This CDR3 region has 16 residues. J was trimmed by 4 bases and V by 4 bases; bases with no gene match: 5. From germline, CDR1 is SGHRS and CDR2 YFSETQ. CDR3 residues: CASSPTGLAGYNEQFF. The CDR3 nucleotides are TGCGCCAGCAGCCCGACGGGACTAGCGGGGTACAATGAGCAGTTCTTC.

The rearrangement uses TRBV18 and TRBJ1-1; weak D call: TRBD1 (5 bases). The CDR3 is 14 residues long. Germline V gene lookup returns CDR1 KGHSH and CDR2 LQKENI. Trimming cost V 5 bases and J 3 bases, with 13 bases left between them. The CDR3 DNA follows: TGTGCCAGCTCATCCCAGGGCTTTTACACTGAAGCTTTCTTT. It specifies CASSSQGFYTEAFF.

Only a few counts were recorded for this clone. The chain carries TRBV4-1 and TRBJ2-4, with 9 nucleotides matching TRBD1. The CDR3 totals 13 residues. Germline V gene data show CDR1 as MGHRA and CDR2 as YSYEKL. With 6 bases clipped from V and 6 bases from J, the junction kept 3 bases outside the gene matches. CDR3 in DNA: TGCGCCAGCAGGGGACAGGGTGGAAACATTCAGTACTTC. Translating gives CASRGQGGNIQYF.

This clone has only a few counts. The chain has TRBV5-6 and TRBJ1-2; 8 nucleotides agree with TRBD1. CDR1 is SGHDT and CDR2 is YYEEEE in the germline V gene. This CDR3 has 15 amino acids. Trimming at V came to 3 bases and at J to 2 bases, leaving 6 bases not matched to a gene. The CDR3: CASSSKYRGNYGYTF. The CDR3, as DNA: TGTGCCAGCAGCTCGAAGTACAGGGGGAACTATGGCTACACCTTC.

This sequence joins TRBV4-2 and TRBJ2-1; D may be TRBD2 (6 bases). V shed 2 bases and J shed 6 bases, with 17 bases lying between them. The length of the CDR3 is 16 residues. Germline CDR1 LGHNA, CDR2 YNFKEQ. The CDR3 DNA sequence: TGTGCCAGCAGCCAATCCTACGCGACTAGTGGCAATGAGCAGTTCTTC. This sequence encodes CASSQSYATSGNEQFF.

This chain links TRBV7-9 with TRBJ1-2, with D possibly matching TRBD1 (5 bases). V was trimmed by 5 bases and J by 2 bases, leaving 9 bases between them. The germline V gene encodes CDR1 SEHNR and CDR2 FQNEAQ (reference sequence). The CDR3 runs to 13 residues. As DNA, the CDR3 is TGTGCCAGCAGCCCGACAGAAAACTATGGCTACACCTTC. Translation gives CASSPTENYGYTF.

This clone has just a few counts. The chain couples TRBV25-1 to TRBJ1-2; D is possibly TRBD1 (5 bases). CDR1 and CDR2 from the germline V gene are MGHDK and SYGVNS. V was trimmed by 3 bases and J by 5 bases, leaving 10 bases between them. The CDR3 length is 13 residues. The CDR3 loop reads CASSDQPGYGYTF. The CDR3 DNA reads as TGTGCCAGCAGTGATCAACCAGGGTATGGCTACACCTTC.

The genes are TRBV6-1 and TRBJ2-7, with 10 bases aligning to TRBD1. This CDR3 spans 15 amino acids. Germline CDR1 reads MNHNS; CDR2 reads SASEGT. J gave up 6 bases and V 6 bases, and 11 bases lay outside the gene matches. DNA of the CDR3: TGTGCCAGCAGCTCCTCCGGGACAGGGGTATTCGAGCAGTACTTC. This sequence encodes CASSSSGTGVFEQYF.

This clone was picked up a small number of times. The V gene is TRBV7-9, the J gene TRBJ2-3; D is perhaps TRBD2 (5 bases). Germline CDR1 and CDR2: SEHNR and FQNEAQ (reference sequence). This CDR3 has 14 residues. Between the trimmed V and J ends, which lost 2 bases and 6 bases, there was a span of 12 bases. Written as DNA, the CDR3 is TGTGCCAGCAGCTTAAACCCCGCGGGTGATACGCAGTATTTT. As protein: CASSLNPAGDTQYF.

The genes are TRBV5-1 and TRBJ2-1, with 8 bases matching TRBD2. CDR3 length: 14 amino acids. The V and J ends lost 0 bases and 7 bases, in that order; junction bases with no gene match: 3. Germline V gene data show CDR1 as SGHRS and CDR2 as YFSETQ. The CDR3 loop reads CASSLGAGDNEQFF. The CDR3 bases are TGCGCCAGCAGCTTGGGAGCGGGAGATAATGAGCAGTTCTTC.

The V gene is TRBV6-1, the J gene TRBJ2-4, with 8 bases aligning to TRBD2. Per the germline V gene, CDR1 is MNHNS and CDR2 is SASEGT. Trimming cost V 5 bases and J 2 bases; bases outside gene matches: 5. This CDR3 is built from 15 residues. CDR3 loop: CASSLSGETKNIQYF. CDR3 nucleotides: TGTGCCAGCAGTCTTAGCGGGGAGACCAAAAACATTCAGTACTTC.

The chain employs TRBV28 and TRBJ2-7; possibly TRBD1 for D (5 bases). Trimming pared 6 bases from V and 3 bases from J, leaving 12 bases between. This CDR3 has 13 residues. CDR1 and CDR2 (germline): MDHEN, SYDVKM. CDR3 coding DNA: TGTGCCAGCAGAAAATTCGACAGCTACGAGCAGTACTTC. Residues: CASRKFDSYEQYF.

The chain employs TRBV5-1 and TRBJ2-5; 12 bases match TRBD2. The J segment lost 4 bases and the V segment lost 1 base, leaving 8 bases of the junction unmatched. CDR1 SGHRS and CDR2 YFSETQ come from the germline V gene. The CDR3 is 17 amino acids. CDR3 coding DNA: TGCGCCAGCAGCTTGTCTAGCGGGAGGGCCGTAGGAGAGACCCAGTACTTC. Its translation is CASSLSSGRAVGETQYF.

This clone occurred a few times. At the DNA level, this CDR3 is encoded by other sequences in the same sample as well. The chain links TRBV5-1 to TRBJ2-3, with D perhaps TRBD1 (6 bases). CDR1 and CDR2 from the germline V gene are SGHRS and YFSETQ. Deletions cut 4 bases from V and 0 bases from J, with 9 bases between. The CDR3 has 14 residues. CDR3 DNA sequence: TGCGCCAGCAGCCTAGGACAGAGCACAGATACGCAGTATTTT. Translation gives CASSLGQSTDTQYF. Variable domain in full (rest from reference TRBV5-1 and TRBJ2-3): KAGVTQTPRYLIKTRGQQVTLSCSPISGHRSVSWYQQTPGQGLQFLFEYFSETQRNKGNFPGRFSGRQFSNSRSEMNVSTLELGDSALYLCASSLGQSTDTQYFGPGTRLTVL.

The chain is built from TRBV7-2 and TRBJ2-7; 8 positions agree with TRBD1. This CDR3 is built from 14 residues. The V and J ends lost 5 bases and 6 bases, in that order; junction bases with no gene match: 9. Per germline, CDR1 SGHTA and CDR2 FQGNSA. CDR3 nucleotide sequence: TGTGCCAGCAGCAGGGACAGGTGGATTGTCGAGCAGTACTTC. Amino acids: CASSRDRWIVEQYF.

The J gene is TRBJ2-7, the V gene TRBV13, with 8 bases fitting TRBD1. CDR3 length equals 14 residues. With V trimmed by 6 bases and J by 4 bases, 8 bases remained unmatched. Germline CDR1 is PRHDT and CDR2 is FYEKMQ (reference sequence). The CDR3 bases are TGTGCCAGCAGACCTACAGGGGGAGGATACGAGCAGTACTTC. This encodes CASRPTGGGYEQYF.

This sequence joins TRBV30 and TRBJ2-7; TRBD2 matches at 14 bases. J gave up 6 bases and V 4 bases, and 5 bases lay outside the gene matches. This CDR3 region has 14 residues. Germline V gene sequence: CDR1 GTSNPN, CDR2 SVGIG (reference sequence). In nucleotides, the CDR3 is TGTGCCTGGACTGGACTAGCGGGAGGAATCGAGCAGTACTTC. This codes for CAWTGLAGGIEQYF.

This clone was counted only a few times. As DNA, the CDR3 is TGTGCCAGCAGCTCCGACCGAGGAAAGCTGTTTTTT. Encoded protein: CASSSDRGKLFF. V gene TRBV7-3 combines with J gene TRBJ2-2, with no clear D. V lost 4 bases to trimming and J lost 12 bases, with 12 bases between them. Per germline, CDR1 SGHTA and CDR2 FQGTGA. The CDR3 covers 12 residues.